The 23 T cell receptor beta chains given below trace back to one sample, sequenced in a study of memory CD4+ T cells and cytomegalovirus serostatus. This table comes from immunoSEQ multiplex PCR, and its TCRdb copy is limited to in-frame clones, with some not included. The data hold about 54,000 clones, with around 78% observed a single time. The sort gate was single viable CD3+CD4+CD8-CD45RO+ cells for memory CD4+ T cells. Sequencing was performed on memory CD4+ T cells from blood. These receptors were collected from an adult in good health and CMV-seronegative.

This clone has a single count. The CDR3 DNA reads as TGTGCCAGCACGCAGGGGGTTAACTATGGCTACACCTTC. It translates to CASTQGVNYGYTF. The chain joins TRBV6-1 to TRBJ1-2, with 7 positions matching TRBD1. The J segment lost 1 base and the V segment lost 7 bases, leaving 3 bases of the junction unmatched. The CDR3 runs to 13 residues. Germline CDR1 and CDR2: MNHNS and SASEGT.

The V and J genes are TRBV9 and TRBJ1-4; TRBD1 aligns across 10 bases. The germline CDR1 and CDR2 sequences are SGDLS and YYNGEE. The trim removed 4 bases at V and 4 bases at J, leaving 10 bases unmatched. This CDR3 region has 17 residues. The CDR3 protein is CASSPTGGRPFNEKLFF. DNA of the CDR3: TGTGCCAGCAGCCCGACAGGGGGCAGGCCCTTTAATGAAAAACTGTTTTTT.

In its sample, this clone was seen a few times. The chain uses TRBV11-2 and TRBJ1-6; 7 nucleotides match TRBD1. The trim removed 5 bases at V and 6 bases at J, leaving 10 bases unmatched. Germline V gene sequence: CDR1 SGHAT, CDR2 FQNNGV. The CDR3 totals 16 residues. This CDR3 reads CASSPGLRDSNSPLHF. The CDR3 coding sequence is TGTGCCAGCAGCCCCGGGTTGAGGGACAGTAATTCACCCCTCCACTTT.

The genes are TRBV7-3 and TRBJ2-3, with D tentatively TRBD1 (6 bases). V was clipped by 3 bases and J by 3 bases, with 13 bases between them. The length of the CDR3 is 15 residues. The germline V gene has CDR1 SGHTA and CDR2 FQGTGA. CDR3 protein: CASSFHTGKTDTQYF. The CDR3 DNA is TGTGCCAGCAGCTTTCATACAGGGAAGACAGATACGCAGTATTTT.

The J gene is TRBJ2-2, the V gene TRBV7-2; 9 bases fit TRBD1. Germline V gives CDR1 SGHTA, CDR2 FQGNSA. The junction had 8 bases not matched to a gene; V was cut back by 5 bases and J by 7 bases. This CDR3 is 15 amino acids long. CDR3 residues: CASSRTGANGGELFF. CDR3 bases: TGTGCCAGCAGCCGGACAGGGGCTAACGGCGGGGAGCTGTTTTTT.

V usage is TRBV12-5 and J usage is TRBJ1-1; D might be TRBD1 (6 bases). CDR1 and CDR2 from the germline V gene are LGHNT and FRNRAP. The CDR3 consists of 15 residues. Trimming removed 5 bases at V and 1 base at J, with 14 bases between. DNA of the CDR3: TGTGCTAGTGGTAGATCCACAGGGCAGAACACTGAAGCTTTCTTT. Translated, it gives CASGRSTGQNTEAFF.

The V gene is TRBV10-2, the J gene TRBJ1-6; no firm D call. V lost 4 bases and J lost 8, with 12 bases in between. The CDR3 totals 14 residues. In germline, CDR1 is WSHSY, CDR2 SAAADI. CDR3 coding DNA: TGCGCCAGCAGTGCGAGCATCTCTCATTCACCCCTCCACTTT. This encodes CASSASISHSPLHF.

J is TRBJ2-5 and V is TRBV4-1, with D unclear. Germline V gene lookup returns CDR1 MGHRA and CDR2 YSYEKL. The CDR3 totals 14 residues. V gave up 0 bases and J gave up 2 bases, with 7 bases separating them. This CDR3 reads CASSQDPRQETQYF. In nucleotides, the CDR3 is TGCGCCAGCAGCCAAGATCCAAGGCAAGAGACCCAGTACTTC.

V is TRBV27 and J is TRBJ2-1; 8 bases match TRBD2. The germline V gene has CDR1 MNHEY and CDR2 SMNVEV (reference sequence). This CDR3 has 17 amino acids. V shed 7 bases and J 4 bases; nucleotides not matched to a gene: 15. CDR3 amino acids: CASMGSGNGPGYNEQFF. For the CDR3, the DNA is TGTGCCAGCATGGGTAGCGGGAACGGTCCTGGGTACAATGAGCAGTTCTTC.

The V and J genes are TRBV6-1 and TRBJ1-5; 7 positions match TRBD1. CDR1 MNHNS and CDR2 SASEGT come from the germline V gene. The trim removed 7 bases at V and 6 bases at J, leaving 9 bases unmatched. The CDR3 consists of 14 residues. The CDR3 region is CASNDRVLSQPQHF. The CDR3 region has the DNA TGTGCCAGCAATGACAGGGTGCTAAGTCAGCCCCAGCATTTT.

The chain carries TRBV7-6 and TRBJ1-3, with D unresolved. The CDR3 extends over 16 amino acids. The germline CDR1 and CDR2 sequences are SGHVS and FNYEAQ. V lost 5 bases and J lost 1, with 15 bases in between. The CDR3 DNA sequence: TGTGCCAGCAGCCCCTCGGGCCAGATTTCTGGAAACACCATATATTTT. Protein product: CASSPSGQISGNTIYF. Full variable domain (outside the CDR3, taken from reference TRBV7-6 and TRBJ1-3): GAGVSQSPRYKVTKRGQDVALRCDPISGHVSLYWYRQALGQGPEFLTYFNYEAQQDKSGLPNDRFSAERPEGSISTLTIQRTEQRDSAMYRCASSPSGQISGNTIYFGEGSWLTVV.

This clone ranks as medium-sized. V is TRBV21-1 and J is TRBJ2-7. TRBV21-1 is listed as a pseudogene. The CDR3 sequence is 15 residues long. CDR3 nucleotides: TGTGCCAGCAGCAAAGGTCAGGAGAAAACCTACGAGCAGTACTTC. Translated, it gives CASSKGQEKTYEQYF.

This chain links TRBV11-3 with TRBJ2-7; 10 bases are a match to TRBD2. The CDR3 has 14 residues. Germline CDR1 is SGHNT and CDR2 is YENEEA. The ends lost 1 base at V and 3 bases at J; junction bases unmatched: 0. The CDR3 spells CASSLGTSGYEQYF. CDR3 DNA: TGTGCCAGCAGCTTAGGGACTAGCGGCTACGAGCAGTACTTC. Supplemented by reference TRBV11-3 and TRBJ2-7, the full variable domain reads EAGVVQSPRYKIIEKKQPVAFWCNPISGHNTLYWYLQNLGQGPELLIRYENEEAVDDSQLPKDRFSAERLKGVDSTLKIQPAELGDSAVYLCASSLGTSGYEQYFGPGTRLTVT.

The CDR3 reads CASTRKRSGVTGELFF. DNA of the CDR3: TGTGCCAGCACTCGTAAGCGGTCGGGAGTTACCGGGGAGCTGTTTTTT. The chain combines TRBV28 with TRBJ2-2; TRBD2 might be the D (6 bases). The germline CDR1 and CDR2 sequences are MDHEN and SYDVKM. Trimming cost V 7 bases and J 5 bases, with 20 bases left between them. The length of the CDR3 is 16 residues. Based on the CDR3 plus reference TRBV28 and TRBJ2-2, the full variable domain is DVKVTQSSRYLVKRTGEKVFLECVQDMDHENMFWYRQDPGLGLRLIYFSYDVKMKEKGDIPEGYSVSREKKERFSLILESASTNQTSMYLCASTRKRSGVTGELFFGEGSRLTVL.

For the CDR3, the DNA is TGTGCCAGCAGCCCCCCGACTGGTCCAACCGGGGAGCTGTTTTTT. Translation: CASSPPTGPTGELFF. V and J are TRBV9 and TRBJ2-2; D not certain. The V and J ends lost 4 bases and 5 bases respectively, with 15 bases between them. The CDR3 sequence is 15 residues long. Germline CDR1 is SGDLS and CDR2 is YYNGEE.

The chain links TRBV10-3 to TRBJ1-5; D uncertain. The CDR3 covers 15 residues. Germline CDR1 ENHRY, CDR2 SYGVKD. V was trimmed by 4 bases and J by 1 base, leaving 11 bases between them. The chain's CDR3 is CAISVGLESNQPQHF. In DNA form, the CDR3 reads TGTGCCATCAGTGTAGGGCTTGAGAGCAATCAGCCCCAGCATTTT.

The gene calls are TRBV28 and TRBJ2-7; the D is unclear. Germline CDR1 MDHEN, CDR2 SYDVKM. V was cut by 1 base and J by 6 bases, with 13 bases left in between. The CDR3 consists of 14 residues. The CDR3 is CASSLSGPVGEQYF. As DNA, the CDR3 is TGTGCCAGCAGTTTATCCGGACCCGTTGGCGAGCAGTACTTC.

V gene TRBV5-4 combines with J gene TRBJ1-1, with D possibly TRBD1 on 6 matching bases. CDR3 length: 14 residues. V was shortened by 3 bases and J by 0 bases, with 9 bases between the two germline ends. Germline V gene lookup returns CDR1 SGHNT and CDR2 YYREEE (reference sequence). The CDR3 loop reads CASSYGQLNTEAFF. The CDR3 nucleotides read TGTGCCAGCAGCTACGGACAGTTGAACACTGAAGCTTTCTTT.

CDR3 nucleotide sequence: TGTGCCAGCAGTTCACGGGACGGCAGGAGAGGTGGCTACACCTTC. It is translated as CASSSRDGRRGGYTF. This chain connects TRBV27 to TRBJ1-2; D perhaps matches TRBD1 (5 bases). V lost 4 bases and J 7 bases, leaving 19 bases between the germline ends. CDR1 is MNHEY, CDR2 SMNVEV, per germline (reference sequence). The CDR3 has 15 amino acids.

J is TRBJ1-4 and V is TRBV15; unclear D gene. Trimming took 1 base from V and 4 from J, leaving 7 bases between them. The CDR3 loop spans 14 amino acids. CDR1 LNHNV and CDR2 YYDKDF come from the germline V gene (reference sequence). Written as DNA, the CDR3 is TGTGCCACCAGCAGAGCTCTAGATAATGAAAAACTGTTTTTT. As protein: CATSRALDNEKLFF.

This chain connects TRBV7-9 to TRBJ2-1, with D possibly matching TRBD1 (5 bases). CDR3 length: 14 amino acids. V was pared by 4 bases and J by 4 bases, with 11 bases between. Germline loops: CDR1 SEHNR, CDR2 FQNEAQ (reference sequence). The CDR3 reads CASSSRKGYNEQFF. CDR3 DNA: TGTGCCAGCAGCTCCCGAAAGGGGTACAATGAGCAGTTCTTC. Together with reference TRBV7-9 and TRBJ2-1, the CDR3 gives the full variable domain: DTGVSQNPRHKITKRGQNVTFRCDPISEHNRLYWYRQTLGQGPEFLTYFQNEAQLEKSRLLSDRFSAERPKGSFSTLEIQRTEQGDSAMYLCASSSRKGYNEQFFGPGTRLTVL.

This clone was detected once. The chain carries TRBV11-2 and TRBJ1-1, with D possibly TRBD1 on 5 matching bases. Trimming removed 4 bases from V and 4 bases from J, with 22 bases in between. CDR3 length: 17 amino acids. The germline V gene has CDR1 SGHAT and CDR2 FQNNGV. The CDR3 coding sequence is TGTGCCAGCAGCTCCAGTCCCGGGACCTTCCTGGGCACTGAAGCTTTCTTT. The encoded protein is CASSSSPGTFLGTEAFF.

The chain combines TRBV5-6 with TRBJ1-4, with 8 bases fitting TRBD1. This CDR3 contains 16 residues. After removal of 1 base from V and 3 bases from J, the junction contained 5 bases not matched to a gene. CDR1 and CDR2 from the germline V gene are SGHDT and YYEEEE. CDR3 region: CASSLPTGGANEKLFF. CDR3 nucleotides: TGTGCCAGCAGCTTGCCTACAGGGGGAGCTAATGAAAAACTGTTTTTT.